The 15 T cell receptor beta chains in this list originate from one sample, sequenced in a study of blood T cell repertoires in COVID-19. Sequencing was performed with immunoSEQ multiplex PCR; in TCRdb, only in-frame clones are kept and a portion is missing. Among fewer than 250,000 clones listed, around nine tenths were seen once. The sequenced sample was peripheral blood. All receptors derive from a woman aged 40 to 50 with acute or convalescent COVID-19.

The chain employs TRBV6-2 or TRBV6-3 and TRBJ2-1; TRBD1 is a possible D gene (8 bases). The germline V and J ends were trimmed by 4 bases and 7 bases, with 17 bases remaining between them. The CDR3 length is 15 residues. The V gene's germline CDR1 is MNHEY and CDR2 SVGEGT. The DNA for the CDR3 is TGTGCCAGCAGTTGGGCCACAGGGGGGGTAAATGAGCAGTTCTTC. Protein sequence: CASSWATGGVNEQFF.

This clone was recorded only once. The chain employs TRBV28 and TRBJ2-7; 8 positions match TRBD1. The junction had 10 bases not matched to a gene; V was cut back by 6 bases and J by 3 bases. This CDR3 has 15 amino acids. Germline loops: CDR1 MDHEN, CDR2 SYDVKM. The CDR3 DNA sequence: TGTGCCAGCAGACCAACCGGACAGGGTTTCTACGAGCAGTACGTC. Protein sequence: CASRPTGQGFYEQYV.

V gene TRBV3-1 (or the pseudogene TRBV3-2) combines with J gene TRBJ2-3; 8 bases map to TRBD2. The CDR3 is 14 residues long. Germline loops: CDR1 LGHDT, CDR2 YNNKEL (reference sequence). V lost 3 bases, J lost 5 bases, and 4 bases stayed unmatched. DNA for the CDR3: TGTGCCAGCAGCCAGGGACTAGAGGGAGATACGCAGTATTTT. It is translated as CASSQGLEGDTQYF.

This clone was recorded once. This chain joins TRBV28 and TRBJ1-1; 7 bases map to TRBD1. Germline-derived CDR1 and CDR2 are MDHEN and SYDVKM. V dropped 5 bases and J dropped 1; count of bases not matched to a gene: 4. The length of the CDR3 is 14 residues. CDR3 in DNA: TGTGCCAGCAGTCAAAGGACAGGGAACACTGAAGCTTTCTTT. As protein: CASSQRTGNTEAFF.

This clone was seen a handful of times. The junction and the germline gene differ at one end; a read error may be behind it. The DNA of the CDR3 is TGTGCCAGCACCCAAGGACTAGCGGGGGGGTTCGGTACGCAGTATTTT. This codes for CASTQGLAGGFGTQYF. This chain links TRBV3-1 (or the pseudogene TRBV3-2) with TRBJ2-3; 15 nucleotides agree with TRBD2. The CDR3 runs 16 residues. Germline V gene data show CDR1 as LGHDT and CDR2 as YNNKEL (reference sequence).

The chain combines TRBV4-1 with TRBJ1-1; a weak D match, TRBD1 (5 bases). Trimming stripped 1 base from V and 4 bases from J, with 13 bases between. The CDR3 has 15 residues. CDR1 MGHRA and CDR2 YSYEKL come from the germline V gene. CDR3 in DNA: TGCGCCAGCAGCCAAGGGGGCAGCCCGAGCACTGAAGCTTTCTTT. Translated, it gives CASSQGGSPSTEAFF.

The V call is TRBV7-9, the J call TRBJ1-1; D possibly corresponds to TRBD1 (6 bases). CDR1 and CDR2 from the germline V gene are SEHNR and FQNEAQ (reference sequence). The CDR3 loop spans 14 amino acids. The V gene lost 1 base and the J gene lost 7 bases, with 13 bases spanning the gap. This CDR3 is CASSLEGQGNEAFF. The CDR3 DNA reads as TGTGCCAGCAGCTTAGAGGGGCAGGGGAATGAAGCTTTCTTT.

This sequence joins TRBV10-1 and TRBJ2-4; D is perhaps TRBD2 (7 bases). V was trimmed by 5 bases and J by 6 bases, leaving 11 bases between them. The CDR3 length is 13 residues. Germline V gene data show CDR1 as WNHNN and CDR2 as SYGVQD (reference sequence). The CDR3 loop is CASSSGGANIQYF. CDR3 sequence (DNA): TGCGCCAGCAGTTCGGGGGGCGCAAACATTCAGTACTTC.

The rearrangement links TRBV12-3 or TRBV12-4 to TRBJ1-1; a possible D gene is TRBD1 (6 bases). The ends were cut back, 5 bases at V and 5 bases at J, with 6 bases in the middle. The CDR3 runs to 11 residues. This CDR3 reads CASSRGTEAFF. The CDR3, as DNA: TGTGCCAGCAGTAGGGGGACTGAAGCTTTCTTT.

This clone was picked up one time. The chain links TRBV2 to TRBJ1-4, with 7 bases identical to TRBD1. The junction had 9 bases not matched to a gene; V was cut back by 6 bases and J by 8 bases. Per the germline V gene, CDR1 is SNHLY and CDR2 is FYNNEI. The CDR3 runs 14 residues. CDR3 DNA: TGTGCCAGCAGAAAACAGGGGAAAGAAGAAAAACTGTTTTTT. It encodes CASRKQGKEEKLFF.

The sample holds one count of this clone. The gene calls are TRBV10-3 and TRBJ1-1, with a possible D match to TRBD1 (5 bases). The CDR3 length is 14 residues. Germline assignment: CDR1 ENHRY and CDR2 SYGVKD. V was clipped by 3 bases and J by 0 bases, with 8 bases between them. The CDR3, as DNA: TGTGCCATCAGTGAAGGGGAGGTGAACACTGAAGCTTTCTTT. It yields the protein CAISEGEVNTEAFF.

This sequence joins TRBV10-2 and TRBJ1-2; D is undetermined. The CDR3 runs to 13 residues. V was shortened by 6 bases and J by 3 bases, with 11 bases between the two germline ends. The germline V gene encodes CDR1 WSHSY and CDR2 SAAADI. CDR3 nucleotide sequence: TGCGCCAGCAGCCAACAGATCGACTATGGCTACACCTTC. Protein product: CASSQQIDYGYTF.

Only one count was recorded for this clone. CDR3 residues: CASSVGDGGEAFF. CDR3 DNA sequence: TGTGCCAGCAGCGTAGGAGACGGGGGTGAAGCTTTCTTT. The chain couples TRBV9 to TRBJ1-1, with D possibly matching TRBD1 (5 bases). Germline lookup yields CDR1 SGDLS and CDR2 YYNGEE. CDR3 length: 13 amino acids. Trimming left V 0 bases short and J 7 bases short, with 10 bases between.

Only one count was recorded for this clone. The chain recombines TRBV10-2 with TRBJ2-1, with 10 bases identical to TRBD1. Trimming at V came to 9 bases and at J to 4 bases, leaving 9 bases not matched to a gene. CDR1 is WSHSY and CDR2 is SAAADI in the germline V gene. The CDR3 extends over 15 amino acids. CDR3 DNA: TGCGCCAGTCTTGCACCGGGACAGGGGTACAATGAGCAGTTCTTC. Its protein product is CASLAPGQGYNEQFF.

This chain joins TRBV10-2 and TRBJ2-6; TRBD1 might be the D (6 bases). Germline values: CDR1 WSHSY, CDR2 SAAADI. V was clipped by 7 bases and J by 0 bases, with 16 bases between them. This CDR3 contains 17 residues. The CDR3 DNA is TGCGCCAGCAAAGAGGCGGACAGAGCCTCTGGGGCCAACGTCCTGACTTTC. This translates into CASKEADRASGANVLTF.